The T cell receptor (beta chain) under discussion was sequenced for a study of T cell changes during pregnancy in multiple sclerosis. The protocol was immunoSEQ multiplex PCR, while the TCRdb copy is restricted to in-frame clones and leaves out a portion. The sample records 35,000 to 55,000 clones, roughly 93% being singletons. The germline V gene encodes CDR1 SGHTA and CDR2 FQGTGA. This CDR3 spans 15 amino acids. J gave up 0 bases and V 2 bases, and 1 base lay outside the gene matches. The clonotype was recovered from a female donor with multiple sclerosis, enrolled in a pregnancy study. The specimen comprised CD8+ T cells from peripheral blood mononuclear cells, sampled after pregnancy. The V and J genes are TRBV7-3 and TRBJ2-3; 8 nucleotides align to TRBD1. The CDR3 here is CASSLQGASTDTQYF. The CDR3 region has the DNA TGTGCCAGCAGCTTACAGGGGGCAAGCACAGATACGCAGTATTTT.